A selection of T cell receptor beta chains follows, all from one sample in a study of control samples from healthy donors and cancer patients. Using immunoSEQ multiplex PCR, the repertoire was profiled, and TCRdb retains in-frame clones only, with some absent. Of roughly 98,000 clones listed, roughly 78% are singletons. Input material: blood. These receptors were taken from a woman aged 60-75 years in good health. Both conserved end residues are part of each CDR3. Fields, in order: V gene, clone size, J gene, D gene, CDR3 DNA, CDR3 protein. A D gene is named only where the DNA matches it firmly. Rows give clone size only sometimes, using once, few, many, or a class for an expanded clone.

v_call: TRBV10-1; clone_size: .; j_call: TRBJ2-3; d_call: TRBD2; cdr3_nt: TGCGCCAGCAGTGAGTCCGGCGGGGGGGCCAAAGATACGCAGTATTTT; cdr3_aa: CASSESGGGAKDTQYF
v_call: TRBV9; clone_size: .; j_call: TRBJ2-1; d_call: .; cdr3_nt: TGTGCCAGCAGTCCTCCAGTTGGGGGGCGGATTCGTAATGAGCAGTTCTTC; cdr3_aa: CASSPPVGGRIRNEQFF
v_call: TRBV7-6; clone_size: .; j_call: TRBJ1-1; d_call: .; cdr3_nt: TGTGCCAGCAGCTTAGTGTCAGGAGGTATAGGCACTGAAGCTTTCTTT; cdr3_aa: CASSLVSGGIGTEAFF
v_call: TRBV28; clone_size: .; j_call: TRBJ2-5; d_call: .; cdr3_nt: TGTGCCAGCAGTTTGAGTGGGGGGAGACAAGAGACCCAGTACTTC; cdr3_aa: CASSLSGGRQETQYF
v_call: TRBV6-1; clone_size: .; j_call: TRBJ1-4; d_call: .; cdr3_nt: TGTGCCAGCAGTGAAGTAGGGCAGCTTAATGAAAAACTGTTTTTT; cdr3_aa: CASSEVGQLNEKLFF
v_call: TRBV19; clone_size: once; j_call: TRBJ1-3; d_call: TRBD1; cdr3_nt: TGTGCCAGTAGTCTACAGGGGACTGGAAACACCATATATTTT; cdr3_aa: CASSLQGTGNTIYF
v_call: TRBV5-4; clone_size: .; j_call: TRBJ1-4; d_call: TRBD1; cdr3_nt: TGTGCCAGCAGCTTGTTTTCGGACAGGGGGGGTGAAAAACTGTTTTTT; cdr3_aa: CASSLFSDRGGEKLFF
v_call: TRBV6-1; clone_size: .; j_call: TRBJ2-1; d_call: .; cdr3_nt: TGTGCCAGCAGTGTTAGGGGGGGCGGAATCTACAATGAGCAGTTCTTC; cdr3_aa: CASSVRGGGIYNEQFF
v_call: TRBV19; clone_size: few; j_call: TRBJ2-3; d_call: TRBD2; cdr3_nt: TGTGCCAGTAGTAGGACTAGCGGGAGGGGCACAGATACGCAGTATTTT; cdr3_aa: CASSRTSGRGTDTQYF
v_call: TRBV24-1; clone_size: .; j_call: TRBJ1-2; d_call: .; cdr3_nt: TGTGCCACCAGTGACCCTACGTATGGCTACACCTTC; cdr3_aa: CATSDPTYGYTF
v_call: TRBV23-1; clone_size: .; j_call: TRBJ2-7; d_call: .; cdr3_nt: TGCGCCAGCAGTCAATGCCTCTGGGACGGTCGACCGGTTGACGAGCAGTACTTC; cdr3_aa: CASSQCLWDGRPVDEQYF
v_call: TRBV4-3; clone_size: .; j_call: TRBJ2-7; d_call: .; cdr3_nt: TGCGCCAGCAGCCAAGAGGACTCAGCCTACGAGCAGTACTTC; cdr3_aa: CASSQEDSAYEQYF
v_call: TRBV20-1; clone_size: .; j_call: TRBJ2-7; d_call: TRBD2; cdr3_nt: TGCAGTGCCGGGACTAACCTCGAGCAGTACTTC; cdr3_aa: CSAGTNLEQYF
v_call: TRBV6-2/TRBV6-3; clone_size: .; j_call: TRBJ2-1; d_call: .; cdr3_nt: TGTGCCAGCAGTTACGGGCTAGCGAGCCCAAATGAGCAGTTCTTC; cdr3_aa: CASSYGLASPNEQFF
v_call: TRBV5-1; clone_size: .; j_call: TRBJ1-1; d_call: TRBD1; cdr3_nt: TGCGCCAGCAAGGGACAGGCCGACTTGAACACTGAAGCTTTCTTT; cdr3_aa: CASKGQADLNTEAFF
v_call: TRBV2; clone_size: few; j_call: TRBJ2-1; d_call: .; cdr3_nt: TGTGCCAGCACCCAATCCGGGATACTATTATACAATGAGCAGTTCTTC; cdr3_aa: CASTQSGILLYNEQFF
v_call: TRBV15; clone_size: .; j_call: TRBJ1-5; d_call: .; cdr3_nt: TGTGCCACCAGCAGAGATTTGGGGGTTTATAGCAATCAGCCCCAGCATTTT; cdr3_aa: CATSRDLGVYSNQPQHF